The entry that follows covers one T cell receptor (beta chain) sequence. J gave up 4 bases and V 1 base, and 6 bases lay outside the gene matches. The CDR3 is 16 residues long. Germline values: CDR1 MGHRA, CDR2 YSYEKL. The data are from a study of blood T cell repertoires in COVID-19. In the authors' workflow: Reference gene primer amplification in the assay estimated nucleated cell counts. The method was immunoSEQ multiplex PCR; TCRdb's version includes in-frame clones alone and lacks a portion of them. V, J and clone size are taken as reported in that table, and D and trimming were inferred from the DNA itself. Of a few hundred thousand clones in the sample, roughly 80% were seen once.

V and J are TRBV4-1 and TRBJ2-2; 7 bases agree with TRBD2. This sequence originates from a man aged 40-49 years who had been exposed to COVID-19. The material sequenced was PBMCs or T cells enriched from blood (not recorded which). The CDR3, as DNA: TGCGCCAGCAGCCAAGGGCTAGCGGCGGTCACCGGGGAGCTGTTTTTT. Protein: CASSQGLAAVTGELFF.